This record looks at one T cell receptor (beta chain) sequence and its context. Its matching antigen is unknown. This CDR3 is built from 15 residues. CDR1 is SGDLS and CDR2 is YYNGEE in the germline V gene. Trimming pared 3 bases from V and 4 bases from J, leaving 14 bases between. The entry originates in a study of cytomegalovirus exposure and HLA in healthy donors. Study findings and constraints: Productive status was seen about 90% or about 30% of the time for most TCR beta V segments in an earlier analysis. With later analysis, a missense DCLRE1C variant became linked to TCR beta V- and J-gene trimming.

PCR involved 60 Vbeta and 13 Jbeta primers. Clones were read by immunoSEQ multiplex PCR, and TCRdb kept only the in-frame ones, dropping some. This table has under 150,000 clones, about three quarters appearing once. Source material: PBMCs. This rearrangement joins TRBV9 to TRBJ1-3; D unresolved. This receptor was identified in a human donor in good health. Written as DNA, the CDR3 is TGTGCCAGCAGCGCCCTGCCCGGGTTCGGAAACACCATATATTTT. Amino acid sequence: CASSALPGFGNTIYF.